This TCR beta chain came from a study of shared clonotypes between healthy human individuals. Study background: Three CD4 naive, three CD4 memory, two CD8 naive and one CD8 memory plate were used per donor.

Clones were sequenced by immunoSEQ multiplex PCR, and TCRdb holds only the in-frame ones, with some missing. The sample lists 600,000 to 800,000 clones, over 60% occurring once. Findings and caveats of the study: As a rule, naive subsets had a larger estimated richness than memory subsets.

Regarding this clone: What it recognizes is unknown.

Every donor was a Caucasian adult from Nashville, Tennessee. The sequence was obtained from a woman aged 25 to 39 in good health. The source material was memory CD4+ T cells sorted from blood. Sample subset: CD45RA-negative fraction.

The CDR3 DNA sequence: TGTGCCAGCTCACCGGGCGGGAGGGCTCCCTACAATGAGCAGTTCTTC. It is translated as CASSPGGRAPYNEQFF. The chain uses TRBV18 and TRBJ2-1, with TRBD2 identical over 9 bases. Germline CDR1 and CDR2: KGHSH and LQKENI. The CDR3 is 16 residues long. Trimming took 3 bases from V and 2 from J; bases not matched to a gene: 5.